This T cell receptor beta chain was sequenced in a study of ipilimumab plus nivolumab after autologous stem cell transplantation. In the study overall: Median doses per patient: roughly five ipilimumab, 7 or 8 nivolumab.

Study results and caveats: Per the authors, repertoire, Treg and microbiota data justify further study.

Comment on this clone: The antigen is undetermined.

Trimming removed 2 bases from V and 0 bases from J; junction bases left unmatched: 12. The CDR3 is made up of 20 amino acids. Germline CDR1 ENHRY, CDR2 SYGVKD. Through week 26, nivolumab 3 mg/kg IV was given weeks 1, 4, 7, 10, then biweekly. Here immunoSEQ multiplex PCR was the method, and the copy in TCRdb shows in-frame clones only, minus some. Here the sample spans 77,000 or so clones, around 80% being singletons. The receptor was isolated from a male donor with diffuse large B-cell lymphoma. The genes are TRBV10-3 and TRBJ2-1; TRBD2 matches 11 bases. The specimen comprised PBMCs, sampled in a trial of ipilimumab plus nivolumab as post-transplant consolidation. In nucleotides, the CDR3 is TGTGCCATCAGTGAGCCGCGTCTAGCGGGGGGTCTAAGCTCCTACAATGAGCAGTTCTTC. Translating it yields CAISEPRLAGGLSSYNEQFF.